A selection of T cell receptor beta chains follows, all from one sample in a study of cytomegalovirus exposure and HLA in healthy donors. This table comes from immunoSEQ multiplex PCR, and its TCRdb copy is limited to in-frame clones, with some not included. Reported are about 55,000 clones; the ten largest clones contain 12%. Sequencing was performed on PBMCs. The receptors shown here come from a woman in her fifties or sixties in good health and CMV-seropositive. The CDR3 runs from the conserved cysteine through the conserved F or W. D genes are given only for firm matches.

j_gene: TRBJ1-3
v_gene: TRBV18
d_gene: -
CDR3aa: CASSPQEDAASSGNTIYF
CDR3nt: TGTGCCAGCTCACCACAGGAGGATGCCGCGAGCTCTGGAAACACCATATATTTT

j_gene: TRBJ1-3
v_gene: TRBV6-6
d_gene: TRBD1
CDR3aa: CASSYGTVSGNTIYF
CDR3nt: TGTGCCAGCAGTTACGGGACAGTCTCTGGAAACACCATATATTTT

j_gene: TRBJ2-3
v_gene: TRBV4-3
d_gene: -
CDR3aa: CASSTSSTDTQYF
CDR3nt: TGCGCCAGCTCGACTAGTTCCACAGATACGCAGTATTTT

j_gene: TRBJ1-1
v_gene: TRBV4-2
d_gene: -
CDR3aa: CASSQGGAMNTEAFF
CDR3nt: TGTGCCAGCAGCCAGGGGGGGGCCATGAACACTGAAGCTTTCTTT

j_gene: TRBJ1-1
v_gene: TRBV10-3
d_gene: TRBD1
CDR3aa: CATIQGADTEAFF
CDR3nt: TGTGCCACTATACAGGGGGCAGACACTGAAGCTTTCTTT

j_gene: TRBJ2-7
v_gene: TRBV7-9
d_gene: TRBD2
CDR3aa: CASSPRASGAVEQYF
CDR3nt: TGTGCCAGCAGCCCCCGGGCTAGCGGGGCCGTCGAGCAGTACTTC

j_gene: TRBJ1-4
v_gene: TRBV4-1
d_gene: -
CDR3aa: CASSPDPGTNEKLFF
CDR3nt: TGCGCCAGCAGCCCGGATCCGGGGACTAATGAAAAACTGTTTTTT

j_gene: TRBJ2-7
v_gene: TRBV2
d_gene: TRBD1
CDR3aa: CASSSPGQGAYEQYF
CDR3nt: TGTGCCAGCAGTAGTCCGGGACAGGGCGCCTACGAGCAGTACTTC

j_gene: TRBJ1-5
v_gene: TRBV13
d_gene: TRBD1
CDR3aa: CASSSGTGNGQPQHF
CDR3nt: TGTGCCAGCAGCTCCGGGACAGGGAATGGTCAGCCCCAGCATTTT

j_gene: TRBJ2-5
v_gene: TRBV9
d_gene: TRBD2
CDR3aa: CASSSRLAGGQETQYF
CDR3nt: TGTGCCAGCAGCTCCCGACTAGCGGGGGGGCAAGAGACCCAGTACTTC

j_gene: TRBJ1-1
v_gene: TRBV7-2
d_gene: -
CDR3aa: CASSFMTGNTEAFF
CDR3nt: TGTGCCAGCAGCTTTATGACAGGGAACACTGAAGCTTTCTTT

j_gene: TRBJ2-7
v_gene: TRBV7-8
d_gene: -
CDR3aa: CASSLGGTPYEQYF
CDR3nt: TGTGCCAGCAGCTTAGGGGGGACACCCTACGAGCAGTACTTC

j_gene: TRBJ2-2
v_gene: TRBV10-1
d_gene: -
CDR3aa: CASSMAAGELFF
CDR3nt: TGCGCCAGCAGTATGGCAGCCGGGGAGCTGTTTTTT

j_gene: TRBJ2-7
v_gene: TRBV19
d_gene: -
CDR3aa: CASSIKDRSGAYEQYF
CDR3nt: TGTGCCAGTAGTATTAAAGACAGGTCCGGCGCCTACGAGCAGTACTTC

j_gene: TRBJ1-1
v_gene: TRBV19
d_gene: TRBD1
CDR3aa: CASSPFYRGNTEAFF
CDR3nt: TGTGCCAGTAGTCCCTTCTACAGGGGGAACACTGAAGCTTTCTTT

j_gene: TRBJ2-7
v_gene: TRBV6-1
d_gene: TRBD1
CDR3aa: CASRGTGADEQYF
CDR3nt: TGTGCCAGCAGGGGGACAGGGGCCGACGAGCAGTACTTC

j_gene: TRBJ1-2
v_gene: TRBV15
d_gene: -
CDR3aa: CATSRDSQGSYGYTF
CDR3nt: TGTGCCACCAGCAGAGATTCGCAGGGCTCCTATGGCTACACCTTC

j_gene: TRBJ1-1
v_gene: TRBV19
d_gene: -
CDR3aa: CASSIARGTEAFF
CDR3nt: TGTGCCAGTAGTATAGCCAGGGGCACTGAAGCTTTCTTT

j_gene: TRBJ1-5
v_gene: TRBV2
d_gene: -
CDR3aa: CASSELAGNQPQHF
CDR3nt: TGTGCCAGCAGTGAATTAGCAGGCAATCAGCCCCAGCATTTT

j_gene: TRBJ1-5
v_gene: TRBV12-2
d_gene: -
CDR3aa: CASRNLYSNQPQHF
CDR3nt: TGTGCAAGTCGCAACCTCTATAGCAATCAGCCCCAGCATTTT

j_gene: TRBJ1-4
v_gene: TRBV2
d_gene: TRBD1
CDR3aa: CASSRTGIATNEKLFF
CDR3nt: TGTGCCAGCAGTCGGACAGGGATTGCAACTAATGAAAAACTGTTTTTT

j_gene: TRBJ2-5
v_gene: TRBV6-1
d_gene: -
CDR3aa: CASSVSRSLAETQYF
CDR3nt: TGTGCCAGCAGTGTTTCCCGAAGCCTAGCGGAGACCCAGTACTTC

j_gene: TRBJ2-5
v_gene: TRBV14
d_gene: -
CDR3aa: CASSQGAAGRETQYF
CDR3nt: TGTGCCAGCAGCCAAGGGGCTGCCGGTCGGGAGACCCAGTACTTC

j_gene: TRBJ1-5
v_gene: TRBV5-4
d_gene: -
CDR3aa: CASSLVGEGTQHF
CDR3nt: TGTGCCAGCAGCTTGGTGGGGGAGGGCACCCAGCATTTT

j_gene: TRBJ2-4
v_gene: TRBV5-1
d_gene: -
CDR3aa: CASRPGQGSPKNIQYF
CDR3nt: TGCGCCAGCAGGCCCGGACAAGGAAGTCCCAAAAACATTCAGTACTTC

j_gene: TRBJ2-3
v_gene: TRBV19
d_gene: -
CDR3aa: CASSIPGDTQYF
CDR3nt: TGTGCCAGTAGTATCCCGGGGGATACGCAGTATTTT

j_gene: TRBJ2-7
v_gene: TRBV28
d_gene: TRBD2
CDR3aa: CASSSRQAGDYYEQYF
CDR3nt: TGTGCCAGCAGTTCCCGCCAGGCGGGGGATTACTACGAGCAGTACTTC

j_gene: TRBJ2-7
v_gene: TRBV9
d_gene: -
CDR3aa: CASSVGFTPSSGEQYF
CDR3nt: TGTGCCAGCAGCGTAGGGTTTACACCTTCCTCGGGGGAGCAGTACTTC

j_gene: TRBJ1-5
v_gene: TRBV11-2
d_gene: -
CDR3aa: CASSLYAGANQPQHF
CDR3nt: TGTGCCAGCAGCTTATACGCGGGGGCCAATCAGCCCCAGCATTTT

j_gene: TRBJ2-7
v_gene: TRBV7-9
d_gene: TRBD1
CDR3aa: CASSSSGQGMNEQYF
CDR3nt: TGTGCCAGCAGCTCATCGGGACAGGGCATGAACGAGCAGTACTTC

j_gene: TRBJ2-7
v_gene: TRBV28
d_gene: -
CDR3aa: CASNYQGYEQYF
CDR3nt: TGTGCCAGCAACTATCAGGGTTACGAGCAGTACTTC

j_gene: TRBJ1-4
v_gene: TRBV2
d_gene: -
CDR3aa: CASSEGRGGSEKLFF
CDR3nt: TGTGCCAGCAGTGAGGGACGGGGGGGTAGTGAAAAACTGTTTTTT

j_gene: TRBJ2-7
v_gene: TRBV29-1
d_gene: TRBD1
CDR3aa: CSVPAGQGFDEQYF
CDR3nt: TGCAGCGTACCCGCGGGACAGGGGTTCGACGAGCAGTACTTC

j_gene: TRBJ2-7
v_gene: TRBV6-5
d_gene: -
CDR3aa: CTSSSPGHKGEQYF
CDR3nt: TGTACCAGCAGTTCCCCGGGACACAAGGGCGAGCAGTACTTC

j_gene: TRBJ2-6
v_gene: TRBV27
d_gene: -
CDR3aa: CASSYGSLSGANVLTF
CDR3nt: TGTGCCAGCAGTTATGGCAGTCTTTCTGGGGCCAACGTCCTGACTTTC

j_gene: TRBJ2-1
v_gene: TRBV6-5
d_gene: TRBD2
CDR3aa: CASSGGEEPYNEQFF
CDR3nt: TGTGCCAGCAGTGGGGGGGAAGAGCCCTACAATGAGCAGTTCTTC

j_gene: TRBJ2-5
v_gene: TRBV2
d_gene: TRBD2
CDR3aa: CASGTRRETQYF
CDR3nt: TGTGCCAGCGGGACTAGAAGAGAGACCCAGTACTTC

j_gene: TRBJ1-2
v_gene: TRBV4-3
d_gene: TRBD1
CDR3aa: CASSQDYGQGIYGYTF
CDR3nt: TGCGCCAGCAGCCAAGACTACGGACAGGGGATATATGGCTACACCTTC

j_gene: TRBJ1-1
v_gene: TRBV5-1
d_gene: -
CDR3aa: CASSLDGANTEAFF
CDR3nt: TGCGCCAGCAGCCTTGATGGAGCGAACACTGAAGCTTTCTTT

j_gene: TRBJ2-1
v_gene: TRBV5-1
d_gene: TRBD2
CDR3aa: CASSRGTSANGDNEQFF
CDR3nt: TGCGCCAGCAGCCGGGGGACTAGCGCCAACGGGGATAATGAGCAGTTCTTC

j_gene: TRBJ2-2
v_gene: TRBV4-2
d_gene: -
CDR3aa: CASSQEGRGTGELFF
CDR3nt: TGTGCCAGCAGCCAAGAAGGCAGGGGAACCGGGGAGCTGTTTTTT

j_gene: TRBJ2-2
v_gene: TRBV5-1
d_gene: TRBD1
CDR3aa: CASGTGSTGELFF
CDR3nt: TGCGCCAGTGGGACAGGGTCAACCGGGGAGCTGTTTTTT

j_gene: TRBJ1-1
v_gene: TRBV25-1
d_gene: TRBD1
CDR3aa: CASMLTGLNTEAFF
CDR3nt: TGTGCCAGCATGCTGACAGGGCTCAACACTGAAGCTTTCTTT

j_gene: TRBJ2-5
v_gene: TRBV6-5
d_gene: -
CDR3aa: CASSYLYSGETQYF
CDR3nt: TGTGCCAGCAGTTACCTATACAGCGGCGAGACCCAGTACTTC

j_gene: TRBJ1-2
v_gene: TRBV7-9
d_gene: TRBD1
CDR3aa: CASTGQGTDGYTF
CDR3nt: TGTGCCAGCACCGGACAGGGAACCGATGGCTACACCTTC

j_gene: TRBJ1-4
v_gene: TRBV7-9
d_gene: TRBD1
CDR3aa: CASSARLGQGNEKLFF
CDR3nt: TGTGCCAGCAGCGCCCGATTGGGACAGGGAAATGAAAAACTGTTTTTT

j_gene: TRBJ1-1
v_gene: TRBV29-1
d_gene: -
CDR3aa: CSVDTELNTEAFF
CDR3nt: TGCAGCGTTGACACGGAGTTGAACACTGAAGCTTTCTTT